This passage covers 17 T cell receptor beta chains from one sample sequenced in a study of blood T cell repertoires in COVID-19 (dated by TCRdb to between 2020 and 2021). Library preparation was by the immunoSEQ multiplex PCR assay. The table comes from immuneACCESS by way of TCRdb, which keeps in-frame sequences with V and J called. Part of the clones is missing from these tables; in studies checked, under half for an unresolved V gene and the rest for unknown reasons. The sample has 180,000 or so clones on record, over 75% of them singletons. The top ten constitute about 10% of the sample. Sequencing was performed on PBMCs or T cells enriched from blood (not recorded which). All receptors derive from a man aged 50 to 59 who had recovered from COVID-19.

The rearrangement links TRBV11-3 to TRBJ2-7; TRBD1 agrees at 10 bases. The CDR3 has 15 amino acids. Germline values: CDR1 SGHNT, CDR2 YENEEA. The trim removed 4 bases at V and 2 bases at J, leaving 5 bases unmatched. DNA of the CDR3: TGTGCCAGCAGCTACAAGGGGACAGGGGCCTACGAGCAGTACTTC. Translating it yields CASSYKGTGAYEQYF.

This chain joins TRBV11-2 and TRBJ2-7; D perhaps matches TRBD1 (5 bases). The CDR3 is made up of 11 amino acids. Trimming cost V 3 bases and J 11 bases, with 11 bases left between them. CDR1 SGHAT and CDR2 FQNNGV come from the germline V gene. The CDR3 spells CASSLQGKEYF. CDR3 sequence (DNA): TGTGCCAGCAGCTTGCAGGGAAAGGAGTACTTC. Drawing the rest from reference TRBV11-2 and TRBJ2-7, the complete variable domain is EAGVAQSPRYKIIEKRQSVAFWCNPISGHATLYWYQQILGQGPKLLIQFQNNGVVDDSQLPKDRFSAERLKGVDSTLKIQPAKLEDSAVYLCASSLQGKEYFGPGTRLTVT.

With respect to this clone: Other DNA sequences in this sample translate to the same CDR3. The chain couples TRBV5-1 to TRBJ2-5, with D possibly being TRBD2 (5 bases). The length of the CDR3 is 14 residues. The V end lost 0 bases, the J end lost 2 bases, and 8 bases lay between the germline ends. Germline V gene lookup returns CDR1 SGHRS and CDR2 YFSETQ. The CDR3 sequence: CASSLAGFQETQYF. The CDR3 DNA reads as TGCGCCAGCAGCTTGGCGGGGTTTCAAGAGACCCAGTACTTC.

Remarks on this clone: The same CDR3 can be traced to other DNA sequences in this sample. This chain uses TRBV20-1 with TRBJ2-7; D is uncertain. Germline loops: CDR1 DFQATT, CDR2 SNEGSKA (reference sequence). With 3 bases removed from V and 3 bases from J, the gap between germline ends came to 6 bases. This CDR3 has 11 residues. The CDR3 loop reads CSASGGYEQYF. The CDR3 nucleotides read TGCAGTGCTAGCGGCGGCTACGAGCAGTACTTC.

The CDR3 DNA is TGTGCCACCAGTGATCCCACAGGGTCTTACGAGCAGTACTTC. Translation gives CATSDPTGSYEQYF. The chain combines TRBV24-1 with TRBJ2-7; a weak D match, TRBD1 (6 bases). V was shortened by 3 bases and J by 4 bases, with 12 bases between the two germline ends. CDR3 size: 14 residues. The V gene's germline CDR1 is KGHDR and CDR2 SFDVKD.

The chain employs TRBV10-3 and TRBJ2-3; tentatively, D is TRBD2 (6 bases). Trimming removed 4 bases at V and 3 bases at J, with 14 bases between. Germline lookup yields CDR1 ENHRY and CDR2 SYGVKD. The CDR3 has 15 amino acids. CDR3 nucleotide sequence: TGTGCCATCAGTGGGTCCGGGACTCAGACAGATACGCAGTATTTT. Amino acids: CAISGSGTQTDTQYF.

The chain combines TRBV7-8 with TRBJ2-4; D may be TRBD1 (5 bases). This CDR3 contains 16 residues. Per germline, CDR1 SGHVS and CDR2 FQNEAQ. Trimming took off 4 bases at V and 0 bases at J, with 13 bases between the two ends. The CDR3 DNA sequence: TGTGCCAGCAGCTACCCAGGGATAATAGCCAAAAACATTCAGTACTTC. This codes for CASSYPGIIAKNIQYF.

The V gene is TRBV15, the J gene TRBJ2-1, with 15 bases matching TRBD2. This CDR3 is built from 17 residues. Trimming at V came to 3 bases and at J to 7 bases, leaving 7 bases not matched to a gene. Germline assignment: CDR1 LNHNV and CDR2 YYDKDF (reference sequence). The CDR3 region is CATSRVGTSGGLNEQFF. CDR3 bases: TGTGCCACCAGCAGGGTTGGGACTAGCGGGGGGCTGAATGAGCAGTTCTTC.

The chain is built from TRBV13 and TRBJ2-7; D gene ambiguous. Trimming pared 3 bases from V and 5 bases from J, leaving 8 bases between. The CDR3 has 12 residues. The V gene's germline CDR1 is PRHDT and CDR2 FYEKMQ (reference sequence). The CDR3 DNA reads as TGTGCCAGCAGCTTCACAATGGACGAGCAGTACTTC. This translates into CASSFTMDEQYF.

The rearrangement joins TRBV14 to TRBJ1-4; D remains ambiguous. V lost 1 base to trimming and J lost 0 bases, with 12 bases between them. Germline V CDR1 and CDR2: SGHDN, FVKESK. The CDR3 is 17 residues long. CDR3 in amino acids: CASSQAAASATNEKLFF. The CDR3 DNA reads as TGTGCCAGCAGCCAAGCAGCAGCCAGCGCAACTAATGAAAAACTGTTTTTT. Full variable domain (rest looked up from reference TRBV14 and TRBJ1-4): EAGVTQFPSHSVIEKGQTVTLRCDPISGHDNLYWYRRVMGKEIKFLLHFVKESKQDESGMPNNRFLAERTGGTYSTLKVQPAELEDSGVYFCASSQAAASATNEKLFFGSGTQLSVL.

A word on this clone: At the DNA level, this CDR3 is encoded by other sequences in the same sample as well. The chain carries TRBV27 and TRBJ1-2, with TRBD1 matching 7 bases. Germline assignment: CDR1 MNHEY and CDR2 SMNVEV (reference sequence). The CDR3 is 12 residues long. V was pared by 5 bases and J by 5 bases, with 2 bases of the junction left unmatched. This CDR3 reads CASSLQGYGYTF. CDR3 nucleotide sequence: TGTGCCAGCAGTCTACAGGGGTATGGCTACACCTTC.

The V and J genes are TRBV19 and TRBJ1-2, with 8 bases that match TRBD1. Germline V gene lookup returns CDR1 LNHDA and CDR2 SQIVND (reference sequence). V dropped 10 bases and J dropped 14; count of bases not matched to a gene: 21. This CDR3 has 14 residues. CDR3 bases: TGTGCCACCAGAGACCATGGACAGGGCCCAAATGTAACCTTC. Its translation: CATRDHGQGPNVTF.

The chain joins TRBV5-6 to TRBJ2-5; D is unresolved. The length of the CDR3 is 16 residues. The V gene's germline CDR1 is SGHDT and CDR2 YYEEEE. The ends were cut back, 1 base at V and 5 bases at J, with 18 bases in the middle. DNA for the CDR3: TGTGCCAGCAGCTTGATATGGCGAGGTTCCGGGGAGACCCAGTACTTC. It translates to CASSLIWRGSGETQYF.

In its sample, this clone was seen a few times. The CDR3 DNA reads as TGTGCCACTCACTCTTCCGGGACAACCCAGCCCCAGCATTTT. Protein: CATHSSGTTQPQHF. The rearrangement joins TRBV6-5 to TRBJ1-5; TRBD1 might be the D (6 bases). The V and J ends lost 10 bases and 7 bases respectively, with 20 bases between them. The CDR3 runs 14 residues. In germline, CDR1 is MNHEY, CDR2 SVGAGI.

The CDR3 loop reads CASSPTRNTDTQYF. CDR3 nucleotides: TGTGCCAGCAGCCCGACTAGAAACACAGATACGCAGTATTTT. The chain links TRBV7-2 to TRBJ2-3, with D possibly being TRBD2 (6 bases). The CDR3 covers 14 residues. The germline V gene has CDR1 SGHTA and CDR2 FQGNSA. V lost 5 bases, J lost 2 bases, and 11 bases lay in between.

J is TRBJ1-5 and V is TRBV12-3 or TRBV12-4; D is ambiguous. V lost 3 bases and J lost 9, with 9 bases in between. This CDR3 has 12 residues. Here the CDR3 DNA reads TGTGCCAGCAGTTTGGGCCCGCCGCCCCAGCATTTT. Translated, it gives CASSLGPPPQHF.

The chain employs TRBV6-5 and TRBJ1-5, with unresolved D. The germline gives CDR1 MNHEY, CDR2 SVGAGI. The CDR3 contains 14 residues. V lost 5 bases and J lost 2, with 10 bases in between. Written as DNA, the CDR3 is TGTGCCAGCAGTCGCTGGCCAGGCAATCAGCCCCAGCATTTT. This codes for CASSRWPGNQPQHF.